What follows is one T cell receptor (beta chain) and its context. Its recognized antigen is unknown. The sample holds no much larger clone one base away, and base qualities are not on file. The data were obtained in a study of sequential checkpoint blockade in melanoma (dated by TCRdb to about 2019). Notes on the research overall: Using 1:1 randomization, the trial assigned patients either to first-line nivolumab followed by ipilimumab (arm A) or to ipilimumab followed by nivolumab (arm B). Both trial sequences were followed by maintenance nivolumab. The full study reports these points: Larger, independent patient cohorts are needed to validate the response-prediction model that combines TCR metrics and mutation burden.

For this chain, trimming is 6 bases at the V end and 12 bases at the J end, and the number of junction bases without a gene match is 7. CDR1 and CDR2 were assigned from the germline V gene as MRHNA and SNTAGT. CDR3 length: 11 amino acids, cysteine to phenylalanine. Only CDR3 DNA remains: 33 bases, in frame from the first base. The immunoSEQ Assay was used to immunosequence TCRbeta CDR3 regions from genomic DNA. Prior to high-throughput sequencing, genomic DNA was amplified by bias-controlled multiplex PCR. On the study's bioinformatics: To quantify the absolute abundance of each unique TCRbeta CDR3 region, the sequences were collapsed and filtered. Clonality, defined as 1 minus Pielou's evenness, was calculated using only productive rearrangements. Clones with significantly greater frequencies in on-treatment versus baseline samples were identified using a previously published method. In its TCRdb copy, this immuneACCESS table keeps in-frame sequences only and misses some clones. Where compared with another copy, unresolved V genes explain less than half of these, and the others have no known cause. That table is the source of V, J and clone size, and D and trimming were worked out from the DNA. Present in this sample are about 40,000 clones, 86% of which were seen just once. The top ten clones comprise approximately 12% of the sample.

In the paper's terms, the treatment or condition label means: randomized to nivolumab then ipilimumab (arm A) or the reverse (arm B). No trial patient had received prior DNA-damaging chemotherapy. On a FACS Aria II flow cytometer, live CD3+CD8+ cells that were negative for CD19 and CD56 were sorted from thawed PBMCs. Samples came from patients with melanoma in CheckMate 064, a randomized, open-label phase II trial of sequential checkpoint blockade. Leukapheresis was used to collect peripheral blood mononuclear cells, which were then purified with Ficoll-Paque and frozen in human serum with around 10% DMSO. Immediately after sorting, the purity of sorted blood CD3+CD8+ cells was verified to be >98%, after which DNA was extracted.

The sequence links TRBV6-4 to TRBJ1-1; 7 bases in the junction line up with TRBD1. This receptor was taken from a human donor with melanoma. The sample in question was CD8+ T cells sorted from blood (inferred from file names), obtained from a patient given nivolumab and ipilimumab in sequence. CDR3 sequence: CASRQGPFSFF. The bases are TGTGCCAGCAGACAGGGGCCTTTCTCTTTCTTT.